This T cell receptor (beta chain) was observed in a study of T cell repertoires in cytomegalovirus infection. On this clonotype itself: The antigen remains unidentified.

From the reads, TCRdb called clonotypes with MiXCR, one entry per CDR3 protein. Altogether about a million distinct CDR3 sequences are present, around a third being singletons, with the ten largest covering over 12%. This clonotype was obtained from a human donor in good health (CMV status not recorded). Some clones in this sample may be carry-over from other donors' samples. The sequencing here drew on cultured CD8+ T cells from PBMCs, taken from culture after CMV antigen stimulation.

The CDR3 protein is CASSPDRLGANVLTF. DNA of the CDR3: TGTGCCAGCTCACCGGATCGGCTGGGGGCCAACGTCCTGACTTTC. The chain recombines TRBV18 with TRBJ2-6; D is unclear. Germline CDR1 and CDR2: KGHSH and LQKENI. This CDR3 contains 15 residues. V was trimmed by 3 bases and J by 4 bases, leaving 10 bases between them.